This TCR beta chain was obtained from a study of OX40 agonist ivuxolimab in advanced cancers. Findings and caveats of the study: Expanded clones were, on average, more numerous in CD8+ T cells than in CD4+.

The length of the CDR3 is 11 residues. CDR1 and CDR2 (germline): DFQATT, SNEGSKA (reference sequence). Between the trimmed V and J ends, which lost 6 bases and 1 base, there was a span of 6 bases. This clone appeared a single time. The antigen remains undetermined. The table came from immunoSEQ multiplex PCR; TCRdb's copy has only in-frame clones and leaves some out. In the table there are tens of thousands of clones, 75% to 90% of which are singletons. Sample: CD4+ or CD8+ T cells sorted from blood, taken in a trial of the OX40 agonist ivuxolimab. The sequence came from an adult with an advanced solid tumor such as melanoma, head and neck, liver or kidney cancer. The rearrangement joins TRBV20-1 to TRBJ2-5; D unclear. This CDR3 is CSARSQETQYF. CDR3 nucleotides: TGCAGTGCGCGCTCCCAAGAGACCCAGTACTTC.